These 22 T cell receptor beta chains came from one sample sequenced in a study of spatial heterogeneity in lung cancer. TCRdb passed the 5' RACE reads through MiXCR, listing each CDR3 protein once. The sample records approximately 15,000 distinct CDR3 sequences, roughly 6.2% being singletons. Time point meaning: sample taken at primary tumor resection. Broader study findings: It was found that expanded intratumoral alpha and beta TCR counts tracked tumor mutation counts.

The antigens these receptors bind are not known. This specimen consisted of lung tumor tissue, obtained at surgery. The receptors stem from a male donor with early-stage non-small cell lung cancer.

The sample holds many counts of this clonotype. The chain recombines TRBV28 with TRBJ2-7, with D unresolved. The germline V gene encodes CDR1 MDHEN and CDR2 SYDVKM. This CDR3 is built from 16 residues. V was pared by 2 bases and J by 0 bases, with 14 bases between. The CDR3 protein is CASSLILGLISYEQYF. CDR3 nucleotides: TGTGCCAGCAGTTTAATACTCGGGCTGATCTCCTACGAGCAGTACTTC.

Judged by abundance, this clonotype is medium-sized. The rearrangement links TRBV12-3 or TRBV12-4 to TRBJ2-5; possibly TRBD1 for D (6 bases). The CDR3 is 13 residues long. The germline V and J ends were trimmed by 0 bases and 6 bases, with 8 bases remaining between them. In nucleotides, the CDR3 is TGTGCCAGCAGTTTAGCCCAGGGGAAGACCCAGTACTTC. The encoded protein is CASSLAQGKTQYF.

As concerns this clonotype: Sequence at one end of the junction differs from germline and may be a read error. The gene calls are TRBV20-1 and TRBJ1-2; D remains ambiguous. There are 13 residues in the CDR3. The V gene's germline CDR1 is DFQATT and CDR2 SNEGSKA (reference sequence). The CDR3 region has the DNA TGCAGTGCCCCCCCCGCGGGCGACTATAGCTACACCTTC. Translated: CSAPPAGDYSYTF.

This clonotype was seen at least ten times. The chain's CDR3 is CASSVGAGYNEQFF. The CDR3 DNA follows: TGTGCCAGCAGCGTAGGAGCGGGTTACAATGAGCAGTTCTTC. The chain recombines TRBV7-3 with TRBJ2-1; perhaps TRBD2 as D (6 bases). The germline V gene has CDR1 SGHTA and CDR2 FQGTGA. V gave up 5 bases and J gave up 4 bases, with 12 bases separating them. This CDR3 contains 14 residues.

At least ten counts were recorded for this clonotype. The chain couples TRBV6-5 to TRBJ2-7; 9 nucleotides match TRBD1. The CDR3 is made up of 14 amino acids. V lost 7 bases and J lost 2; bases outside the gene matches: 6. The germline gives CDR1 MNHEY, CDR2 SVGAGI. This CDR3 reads CASKKGQGPYEQYF. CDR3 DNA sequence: TGTGCCAGCAAAAAGGGACAGGGTCCCTACGAGCAGTACTTC.

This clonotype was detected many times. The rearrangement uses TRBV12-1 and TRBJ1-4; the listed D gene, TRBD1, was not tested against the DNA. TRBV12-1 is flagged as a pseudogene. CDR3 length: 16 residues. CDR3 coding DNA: TGTGCCAGCAGCTTTGTTGGGGGGCAGTCTAATGAAAAACTGTTTTTT. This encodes CASSFVGGQSNEKLFF.

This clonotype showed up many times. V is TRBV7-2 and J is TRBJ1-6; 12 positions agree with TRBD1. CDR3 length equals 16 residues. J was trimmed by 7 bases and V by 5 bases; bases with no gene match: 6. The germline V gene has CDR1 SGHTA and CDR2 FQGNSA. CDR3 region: CASSHRDRGPNSPLHF. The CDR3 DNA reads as TGTGCCAGCAGCCACCGGGACAGGGGGCCCAATTCACCCCTCCACTTT.

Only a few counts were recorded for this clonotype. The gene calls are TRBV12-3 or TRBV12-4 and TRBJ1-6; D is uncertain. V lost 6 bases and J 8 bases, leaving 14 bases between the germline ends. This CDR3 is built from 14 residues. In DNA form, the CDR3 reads TGTGCCAGCAGCATAGAGGGCTTCGATTCACCCCTCCACTTT. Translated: CASSIEGFDSPLHF.

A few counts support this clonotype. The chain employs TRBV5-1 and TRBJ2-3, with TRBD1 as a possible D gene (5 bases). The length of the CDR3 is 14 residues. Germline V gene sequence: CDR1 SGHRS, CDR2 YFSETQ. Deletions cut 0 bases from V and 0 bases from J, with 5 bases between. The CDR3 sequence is CASSLGQSTDTQYF. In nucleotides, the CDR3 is TGCGCCAGCAGCTTGGGACAGAGCACAGATACGCAGTATTTT.

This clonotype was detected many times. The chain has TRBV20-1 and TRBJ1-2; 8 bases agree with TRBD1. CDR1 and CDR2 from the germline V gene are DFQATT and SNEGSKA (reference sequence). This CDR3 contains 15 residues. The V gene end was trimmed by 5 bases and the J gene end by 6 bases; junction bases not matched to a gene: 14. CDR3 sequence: CSADPPDRAGHGYTF. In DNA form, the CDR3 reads TGCAGTGCTGACCCCCCGGACAGGGCCGGCCATGGCTACACCTTC.

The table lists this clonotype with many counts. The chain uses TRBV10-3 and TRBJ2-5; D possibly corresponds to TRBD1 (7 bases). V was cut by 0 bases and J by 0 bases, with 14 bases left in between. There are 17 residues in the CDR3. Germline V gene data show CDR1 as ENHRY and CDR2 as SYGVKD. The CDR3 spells CAISESNAGQHQETQYF. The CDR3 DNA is TGTGCCATCAGTGAGTCGAATGCGGGACAGCACCAAGAGACCCAGTACTTC.

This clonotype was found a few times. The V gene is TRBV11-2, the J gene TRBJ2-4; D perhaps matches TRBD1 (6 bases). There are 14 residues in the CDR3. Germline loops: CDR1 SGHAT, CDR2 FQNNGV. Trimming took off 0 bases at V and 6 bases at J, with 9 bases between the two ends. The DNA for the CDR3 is TGTGCCAGCAGCTTAGAGCAGGGGCGAAACATTCAGTACTTC. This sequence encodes CASSLEQGRNIQYF.

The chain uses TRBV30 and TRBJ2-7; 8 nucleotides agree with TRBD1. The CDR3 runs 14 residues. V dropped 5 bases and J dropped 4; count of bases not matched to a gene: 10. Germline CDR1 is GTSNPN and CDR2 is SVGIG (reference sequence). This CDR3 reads CAWDRDRQSYEQYF. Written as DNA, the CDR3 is TGTGCCTGGGACCGGGACAGGCAGTCTTACGAGCAGTACTTC.

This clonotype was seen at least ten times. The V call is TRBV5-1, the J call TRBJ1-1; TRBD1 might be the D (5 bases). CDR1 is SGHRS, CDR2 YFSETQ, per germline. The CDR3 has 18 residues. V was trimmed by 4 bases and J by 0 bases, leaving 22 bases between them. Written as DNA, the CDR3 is TGCGCCAGCAGCAAGCCAACCGGGACGGACACCATGAACACTGAAGCTTTCTTT. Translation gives CASSKPTGTDTMNTEAFF.

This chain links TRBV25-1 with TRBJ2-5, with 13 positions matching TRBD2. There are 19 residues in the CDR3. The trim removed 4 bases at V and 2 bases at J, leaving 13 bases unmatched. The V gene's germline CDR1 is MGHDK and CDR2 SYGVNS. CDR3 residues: CASSAFSGLAGVPQETQYF. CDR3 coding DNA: TGTGCCAGCAGTGCATTTTCCGGACTAGCGGGAGTTCCGCAAGAGACCCAGTACTTC.

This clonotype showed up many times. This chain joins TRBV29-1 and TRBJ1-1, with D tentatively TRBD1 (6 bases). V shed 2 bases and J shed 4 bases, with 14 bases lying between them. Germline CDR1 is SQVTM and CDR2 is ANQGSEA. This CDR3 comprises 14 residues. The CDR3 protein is CSVERGGVSTEAFF. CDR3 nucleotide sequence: TGCAGCGTTGAAAGGGGGGGGGTTTCCACTGAAGCTTTCTTT.

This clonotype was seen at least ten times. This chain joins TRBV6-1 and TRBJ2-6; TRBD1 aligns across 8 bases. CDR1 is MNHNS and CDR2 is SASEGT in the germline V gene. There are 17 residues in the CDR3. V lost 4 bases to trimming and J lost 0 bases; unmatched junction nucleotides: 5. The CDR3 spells CASSVRTGSSGANVLTF. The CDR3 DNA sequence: TGTGCCAGCAGTGTGAGGACAGGGAGCTCTGGGGCCAACGTCCTGACTTTC.

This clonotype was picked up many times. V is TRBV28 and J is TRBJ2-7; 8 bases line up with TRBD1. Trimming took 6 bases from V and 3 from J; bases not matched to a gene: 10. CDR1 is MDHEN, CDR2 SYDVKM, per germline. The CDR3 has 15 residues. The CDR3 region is CASRHRTGNYYEQYF. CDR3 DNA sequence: TGTGCCAGCAGACACAGGACAGGGAATTACTACGAGCAGTACTTC. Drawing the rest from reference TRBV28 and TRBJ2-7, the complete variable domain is DVKVTQSSRYLVKRTGEKVFLECVQDMDHENMFWYRQDPGLGLRLIYFSYDVKMKEKGDIPEGYSVSREKKERFSLILESASTNQTSMYLCASRHRTGNYYEQYFGPGTRLTVT.

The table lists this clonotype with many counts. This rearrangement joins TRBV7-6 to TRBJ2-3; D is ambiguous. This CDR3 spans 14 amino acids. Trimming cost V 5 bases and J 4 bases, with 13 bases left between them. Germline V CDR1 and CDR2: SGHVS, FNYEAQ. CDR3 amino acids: CASSEAVGADTQYF. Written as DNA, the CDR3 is TGTGCCAGCAGCGAGGCGGTTGGTGCAGATACGCAGTATTTT.

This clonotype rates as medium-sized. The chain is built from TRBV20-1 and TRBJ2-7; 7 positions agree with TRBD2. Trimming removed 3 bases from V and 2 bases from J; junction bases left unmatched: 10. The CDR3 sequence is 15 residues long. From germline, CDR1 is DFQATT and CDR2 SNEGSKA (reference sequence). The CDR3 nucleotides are TGCAGTGCTAGGGGCCGGGACTACATTGCCTACGAGCAGTACTTC. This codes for CSARGRDYIAYEQYF.

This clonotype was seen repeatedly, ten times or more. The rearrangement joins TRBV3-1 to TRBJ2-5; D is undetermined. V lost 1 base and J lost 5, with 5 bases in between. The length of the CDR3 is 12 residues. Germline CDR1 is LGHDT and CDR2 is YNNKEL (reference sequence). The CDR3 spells CASSQGLETQYF. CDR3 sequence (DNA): TGTGCCAGCAGCCAAGGCCTGGAGACCCAGTACTTC.

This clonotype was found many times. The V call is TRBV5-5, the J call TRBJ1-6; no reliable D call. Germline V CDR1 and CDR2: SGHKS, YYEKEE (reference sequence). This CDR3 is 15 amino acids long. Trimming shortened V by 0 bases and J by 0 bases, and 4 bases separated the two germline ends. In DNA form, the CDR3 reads TGTGCCAGCAGCTTGGGGAGCTCCTATAATTCACCCCTCCACTTT. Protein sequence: CASSLGSSYNSPLHF.